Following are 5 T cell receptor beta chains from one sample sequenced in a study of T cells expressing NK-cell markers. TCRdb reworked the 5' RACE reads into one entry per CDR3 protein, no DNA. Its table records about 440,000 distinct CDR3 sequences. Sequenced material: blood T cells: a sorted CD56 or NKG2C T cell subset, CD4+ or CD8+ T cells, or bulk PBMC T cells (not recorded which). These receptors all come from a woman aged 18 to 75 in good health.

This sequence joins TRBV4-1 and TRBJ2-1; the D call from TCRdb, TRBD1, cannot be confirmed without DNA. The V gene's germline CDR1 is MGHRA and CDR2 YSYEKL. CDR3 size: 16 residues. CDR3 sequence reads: CASSQGVQVTYNEQFF.

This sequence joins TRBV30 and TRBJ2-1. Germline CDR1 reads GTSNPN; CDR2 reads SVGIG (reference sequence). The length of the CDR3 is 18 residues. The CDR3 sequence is CAWSVGPRQGSSYNEQFF. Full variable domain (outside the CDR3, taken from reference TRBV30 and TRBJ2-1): SQTIHQWPATLVQPVGSPLSLECTVEGTSNPNLYWYRQAAGRGLQLLFYSVGIGQISSEVPQNLSASRPQDRQFILSSKKLLLSDSGFYLCAWSVGPRQGSSYNEQFFGPGTRLTVL.

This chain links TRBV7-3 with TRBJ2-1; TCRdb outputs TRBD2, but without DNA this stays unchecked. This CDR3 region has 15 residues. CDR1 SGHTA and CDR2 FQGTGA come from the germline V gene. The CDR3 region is CASSRTSGAYNEQFF.

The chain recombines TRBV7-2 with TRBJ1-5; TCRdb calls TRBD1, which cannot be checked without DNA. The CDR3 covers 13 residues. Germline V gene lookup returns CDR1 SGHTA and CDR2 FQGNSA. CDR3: CASSPDLGEPQHF. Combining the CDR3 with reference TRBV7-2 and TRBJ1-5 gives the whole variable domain GAGVSQSPSNKVTEKGKDVELRCDPISGHTALYWYRQSLGQGLEFLIYFQGNSAPDKSGLPSDRFSAERTGGSVSTLTIQRTQQEDSAVYLCASSPDLGEPQHFGDGTRLSIL.

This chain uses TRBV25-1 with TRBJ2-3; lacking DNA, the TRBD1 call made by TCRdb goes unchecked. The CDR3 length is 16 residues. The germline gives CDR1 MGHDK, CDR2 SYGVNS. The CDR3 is CASNWGNGGLTDTQYF.